The T cell receptor beta chain described here comes from a study of blood T cells in healthy people across ages. The V gene lost 2 bases and the J gene lost 3 bases, with 13 bases spanning the gap. The length of the CDR3 is 15 residues. CDR1 is SGHTA and CDR2 is FQGNSA in the germline V gene. This clonotype was seen a few times. What it binds is unknown. With a J-beta primer mix and a sample-barcoded 5' primer, a second PCR ran roughly 6 to 11 cycles. TCRdb fed the 5' RACE reads into MiXCR, producing one record per CDR3 protein. This table has 1.4 million to 1.5 million distinct CDR3 sequences, around 39% appearing once. Study-wide results and caveats: No conclusive comparison of naive versus antigen-experienced cells was possible with unsorted PBMCs. TCR beta diversity per million T cells fell roughly linearly with age. The donors' CMV status was not determined, possibly confounding changes in expanded clonotypes. The percentage of naive T cells correlated strongly with TCR beta diversity.

The specimen was blood. This TCR derives from a woman younger than 35 in good health. This rearrangement joins TRBV7-2 to TRBJ1-1; maybe TRBD1 (5 bases). CDR3: CASSLQGAGYTEAFF. In DNA, the CDR3 is TGTGCCAGCAGCTTACAGGGCGCGGGGTACACTGAAGCTTTCTTT.